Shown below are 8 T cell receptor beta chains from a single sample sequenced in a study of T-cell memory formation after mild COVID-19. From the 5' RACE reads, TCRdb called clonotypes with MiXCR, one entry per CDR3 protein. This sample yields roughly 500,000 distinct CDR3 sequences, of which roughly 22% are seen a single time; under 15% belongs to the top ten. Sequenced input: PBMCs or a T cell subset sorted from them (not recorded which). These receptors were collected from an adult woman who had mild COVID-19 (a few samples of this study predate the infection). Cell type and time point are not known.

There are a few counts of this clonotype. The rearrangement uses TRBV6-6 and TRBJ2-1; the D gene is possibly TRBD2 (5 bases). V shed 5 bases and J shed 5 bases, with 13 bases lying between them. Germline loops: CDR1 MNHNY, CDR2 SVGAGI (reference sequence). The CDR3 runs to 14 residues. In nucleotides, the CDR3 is TGTGCCAGCAGTCGACCGTCGGGGAACAATGAGCAGTTCTTC. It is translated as CASSRPSGNNEQFF.

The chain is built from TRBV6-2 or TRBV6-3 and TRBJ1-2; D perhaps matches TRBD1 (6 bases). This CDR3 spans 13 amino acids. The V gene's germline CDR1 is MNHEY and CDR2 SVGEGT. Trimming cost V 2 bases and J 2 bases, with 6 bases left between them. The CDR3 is CASSYQGNYGYTF. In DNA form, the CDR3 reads TGTGCCAGCAGTTACCAGGGGAACTATGGCTACACCTTC.

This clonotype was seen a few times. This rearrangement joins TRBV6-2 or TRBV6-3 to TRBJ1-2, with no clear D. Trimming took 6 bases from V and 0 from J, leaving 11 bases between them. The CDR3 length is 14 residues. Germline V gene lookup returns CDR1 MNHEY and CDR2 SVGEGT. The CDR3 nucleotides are TGTGCCAGCAGGAGGTCTTCCTCTAACTATGGCTACACCTTC. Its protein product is CASRRSSSNYGYTF.

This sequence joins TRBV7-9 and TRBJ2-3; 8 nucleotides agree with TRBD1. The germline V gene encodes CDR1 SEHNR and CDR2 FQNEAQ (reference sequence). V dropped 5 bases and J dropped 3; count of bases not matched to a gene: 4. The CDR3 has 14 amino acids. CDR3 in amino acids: CASSPTGGTDTQYF. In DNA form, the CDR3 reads TGTGCCAGCAGCCCTACAGGGGGGACAGATACGCAGTATTTT.

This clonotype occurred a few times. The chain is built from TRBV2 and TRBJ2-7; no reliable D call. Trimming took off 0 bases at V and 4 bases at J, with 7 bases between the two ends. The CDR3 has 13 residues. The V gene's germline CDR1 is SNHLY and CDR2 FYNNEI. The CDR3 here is CASSEAGLYEQYF. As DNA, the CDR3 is TGTGCCAGCAGTGAAGCAGGGTTATACGAGCAGTACTTC.

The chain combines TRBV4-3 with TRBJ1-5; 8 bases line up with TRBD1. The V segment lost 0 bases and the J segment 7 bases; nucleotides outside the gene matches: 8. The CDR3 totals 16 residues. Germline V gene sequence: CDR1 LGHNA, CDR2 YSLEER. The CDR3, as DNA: TGCGCCAGCAGCCAAGATTCGGGAACAGGGGGGCAGCCCCAGCATTTT. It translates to CASSQDSGTGGQPQHF.

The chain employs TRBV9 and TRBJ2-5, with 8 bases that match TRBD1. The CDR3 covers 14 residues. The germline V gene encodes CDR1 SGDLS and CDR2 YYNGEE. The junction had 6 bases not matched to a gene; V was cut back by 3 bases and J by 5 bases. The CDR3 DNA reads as TGTGCCAGCAGCGAGGACAGGGCCAGGGAGACCCAGTACTTC. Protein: CASSEDRARETQYF.

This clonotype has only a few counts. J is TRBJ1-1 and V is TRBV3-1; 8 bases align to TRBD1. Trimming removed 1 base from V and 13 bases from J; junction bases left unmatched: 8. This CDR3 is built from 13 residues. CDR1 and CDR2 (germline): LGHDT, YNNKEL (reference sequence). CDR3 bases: TGTGCCAGCAGCCAAGCAGTGGACAGGGCCGTTTTCTTT. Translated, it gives CASSQAVDRAVFF.